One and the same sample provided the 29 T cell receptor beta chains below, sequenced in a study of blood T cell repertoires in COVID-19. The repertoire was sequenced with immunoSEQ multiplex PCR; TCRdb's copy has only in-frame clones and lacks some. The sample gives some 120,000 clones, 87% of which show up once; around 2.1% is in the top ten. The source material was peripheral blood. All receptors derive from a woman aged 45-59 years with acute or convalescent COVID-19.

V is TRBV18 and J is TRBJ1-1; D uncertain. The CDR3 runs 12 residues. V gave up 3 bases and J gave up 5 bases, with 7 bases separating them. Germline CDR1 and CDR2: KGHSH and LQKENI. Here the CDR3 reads CASSPPLTEAFF. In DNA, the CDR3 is TGTGCCAGCTCACCCCCTTTGACTGAAGCTTTCTTT.

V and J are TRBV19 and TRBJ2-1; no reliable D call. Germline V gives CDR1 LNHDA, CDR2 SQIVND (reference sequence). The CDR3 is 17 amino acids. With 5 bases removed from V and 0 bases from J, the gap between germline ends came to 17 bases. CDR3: CASSAPEAQYSYNEQFF. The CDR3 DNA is TGTGCCAGTAGTGCCCCGGAAGCGCAGTACTCCTACAATGAGCAGTTCTTC.

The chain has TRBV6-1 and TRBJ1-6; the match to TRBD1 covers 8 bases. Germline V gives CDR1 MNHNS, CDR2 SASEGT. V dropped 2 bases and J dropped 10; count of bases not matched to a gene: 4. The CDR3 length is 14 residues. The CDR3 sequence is CASSERRGQSPLHF. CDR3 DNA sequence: TGTGCCAGCAGTGAACGCAGGGGGCAGTCACCCCTCCACTTT.

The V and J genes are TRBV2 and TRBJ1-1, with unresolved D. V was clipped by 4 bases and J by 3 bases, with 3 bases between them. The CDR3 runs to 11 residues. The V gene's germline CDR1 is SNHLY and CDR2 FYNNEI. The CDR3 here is CASSAYTEAFF. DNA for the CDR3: TGTGCCAGCAGTGCGTACACTGAAGCTTTCTTT.

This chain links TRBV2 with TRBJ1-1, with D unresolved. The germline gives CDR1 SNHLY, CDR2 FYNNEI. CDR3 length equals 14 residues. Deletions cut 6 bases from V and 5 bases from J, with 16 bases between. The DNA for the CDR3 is TGTGCCAGCAGAGTTTGGGGAGATGAGACTGAAGCTTTCTTT. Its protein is CASRVWGDETEAFF.

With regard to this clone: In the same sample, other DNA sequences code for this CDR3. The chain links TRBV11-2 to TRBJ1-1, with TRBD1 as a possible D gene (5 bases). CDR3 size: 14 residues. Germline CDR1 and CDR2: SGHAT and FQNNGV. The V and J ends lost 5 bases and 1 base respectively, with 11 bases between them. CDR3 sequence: CASSPGHGNTEAFF. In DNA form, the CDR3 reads TGTGCCAGCAGCCCCGGACACGGGAACACTGAAGCTTTCTTT.

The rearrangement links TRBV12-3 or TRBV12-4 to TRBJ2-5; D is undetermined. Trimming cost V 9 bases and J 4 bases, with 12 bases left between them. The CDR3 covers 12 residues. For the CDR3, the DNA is TGTGCCAGTTCCATACACCCAGAGACCCAGTACTTC. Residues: CASSIHPETQYF.

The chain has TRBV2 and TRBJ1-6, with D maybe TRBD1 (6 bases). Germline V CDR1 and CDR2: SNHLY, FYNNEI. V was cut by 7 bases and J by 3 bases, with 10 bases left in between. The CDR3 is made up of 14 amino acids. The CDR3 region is CASTKDSYNSPLHF. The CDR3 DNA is TGTGCCAGCACTAAGGACAGCTATAATTCACCCCTCCACTTT.

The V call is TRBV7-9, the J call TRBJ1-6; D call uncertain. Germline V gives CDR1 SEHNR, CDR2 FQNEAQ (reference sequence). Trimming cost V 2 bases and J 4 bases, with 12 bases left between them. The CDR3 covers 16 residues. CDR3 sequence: CASSLSQVPYNSPLHF. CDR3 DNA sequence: TGTGCCAGCAGCTTAAGCCAAGTCCCTTATAATTCACCCCTCCACTTT.

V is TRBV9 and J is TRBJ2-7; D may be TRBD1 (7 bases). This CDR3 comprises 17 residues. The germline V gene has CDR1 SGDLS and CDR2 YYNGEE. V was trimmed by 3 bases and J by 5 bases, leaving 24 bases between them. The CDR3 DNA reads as TGTGCCAGCAGCGAAGGGAGGAAGGGGGCCTGGAATGACGAGCAGTACTTC. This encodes CASSEGRKGAWNDEQYF.

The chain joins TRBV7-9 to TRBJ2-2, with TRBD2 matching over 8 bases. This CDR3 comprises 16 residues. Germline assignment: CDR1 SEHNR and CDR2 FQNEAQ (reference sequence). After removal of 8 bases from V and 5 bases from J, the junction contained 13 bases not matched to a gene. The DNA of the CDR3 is TGTGCCAGCCGCCGGTCGGGACTAGTCGTAACCGGGGAGCTGTTTTTT. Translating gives CASRRSGLVVTGELFF.

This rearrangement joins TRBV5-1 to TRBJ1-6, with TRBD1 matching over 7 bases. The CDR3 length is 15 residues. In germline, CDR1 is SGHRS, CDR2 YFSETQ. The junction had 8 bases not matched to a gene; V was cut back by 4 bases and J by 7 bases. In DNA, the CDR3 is TGCGCCAGCAGCGAAGTAGGGGGCACAAATTCACCCCTCCACTTT. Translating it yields CASSEVGGTNSPLHF.

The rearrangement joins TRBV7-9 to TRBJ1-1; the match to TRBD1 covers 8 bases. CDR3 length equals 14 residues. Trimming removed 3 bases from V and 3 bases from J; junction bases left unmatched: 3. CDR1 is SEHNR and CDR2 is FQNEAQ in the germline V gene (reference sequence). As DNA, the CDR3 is TGTGCCAGCAGCTTCGGACAGGGAGACACTGAAGCTTTCTTT. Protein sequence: CASSFGQGDTEAFF. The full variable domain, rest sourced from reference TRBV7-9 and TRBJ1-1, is DTGVSQNPRHKITKRGQNVTFRCDPISEHNRLYWYRQTLGQGPEFLTYFQNEAQLEKSRLLSDRFSAERPKGSFSTLEIQRTEQGDSAMYLCASSFGQGDTEAFFGQGTRLTVV.

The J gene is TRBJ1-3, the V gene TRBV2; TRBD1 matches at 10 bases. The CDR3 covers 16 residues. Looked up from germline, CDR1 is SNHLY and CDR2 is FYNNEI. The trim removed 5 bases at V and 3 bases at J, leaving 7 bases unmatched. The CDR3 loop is CASSKDRGILGNTIYF. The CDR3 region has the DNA TGTGCCAGCAGTAAGGACAGGGGGATTCTTGGAAACACCATATATTTT.

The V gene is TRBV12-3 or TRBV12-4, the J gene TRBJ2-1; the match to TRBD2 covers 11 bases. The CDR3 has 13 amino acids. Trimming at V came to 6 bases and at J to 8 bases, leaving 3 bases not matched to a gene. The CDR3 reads CASRLAGDHEQFF. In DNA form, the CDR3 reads TGTGCCAGCAGACTAGCGGGAGACCATGAGCAGTTCTTC.

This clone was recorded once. This CDR3 reads CASSFRGELFF. The CDR3 region has the DNA TGTGCCAGCAGCTTCCGTGGGGAGCTGTTTTTT. The chain joins TRBV5-6 to TRBJ2-2; no clear D gene. Germline V gives CDR1 SGHDT, CDR2 YYEEEE. V lost 2 bases and J lost 8, with 4 bases in between. The CDR3 contains 11 residues.

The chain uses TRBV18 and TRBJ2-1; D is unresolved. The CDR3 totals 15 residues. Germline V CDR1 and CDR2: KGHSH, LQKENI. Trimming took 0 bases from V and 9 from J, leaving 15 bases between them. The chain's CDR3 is CASSPPSLLNGEQFF. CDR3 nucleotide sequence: TGTGCCAGCTCACCACCAAGCTTACTCAACGGTGAGCAGTTCTTC.

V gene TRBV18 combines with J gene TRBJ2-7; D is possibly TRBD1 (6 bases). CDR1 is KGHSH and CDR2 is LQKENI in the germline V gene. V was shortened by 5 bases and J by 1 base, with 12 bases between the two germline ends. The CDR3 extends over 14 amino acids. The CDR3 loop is CASSNSQGSYEQYF. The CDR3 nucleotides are TGTGCCAGCTCAAATTCCCAGGGGTCCTACGAGCAGTACTTC.

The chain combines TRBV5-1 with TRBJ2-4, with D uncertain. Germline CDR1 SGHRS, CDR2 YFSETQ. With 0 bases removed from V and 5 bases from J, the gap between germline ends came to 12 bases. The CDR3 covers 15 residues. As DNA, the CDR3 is TGCGCCAGCAGCTTGGCCACTACCCCCCAAAACATTCAGTACTTC. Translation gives CASSLATTPQNIQYF.

CDR3 coding DNA: TGCAGCGTTGAAGATCGGCGGTTAGCGCGTAGCACAGATACGCAGTATTTT. Translating gives CSVEDRRLARSTDTQYF. V usage is TRBV29-1 and J usage is TRBJ2-3; possible D gene TRBD2, 5 bases. The ends were cut back, 0 bases at V and 0 bases at J, with 16 bases in the middle. This CDR3 is 17 amino acids long. CDR1 is SQVTM, CDR2 ANQGSEA, per germline.

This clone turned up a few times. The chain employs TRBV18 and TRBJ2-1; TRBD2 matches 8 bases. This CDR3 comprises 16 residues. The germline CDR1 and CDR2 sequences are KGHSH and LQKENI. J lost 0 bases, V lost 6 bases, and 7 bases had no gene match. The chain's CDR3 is CASSGGGSRSYNEQFF. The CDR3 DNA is TGTGCCAGCTCCGGCGGGGGGTCTCGCTCCTACAATGAGCAGTTCTTC.

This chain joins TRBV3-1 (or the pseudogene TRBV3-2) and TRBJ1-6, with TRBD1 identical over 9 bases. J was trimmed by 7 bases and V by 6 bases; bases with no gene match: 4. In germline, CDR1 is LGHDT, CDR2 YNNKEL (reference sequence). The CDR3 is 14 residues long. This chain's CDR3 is CASRPTGGNSPLHF. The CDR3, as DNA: TGTGCCAGCAGGCCGACAGGGGGAAATTCACCCCTCCACTTT.

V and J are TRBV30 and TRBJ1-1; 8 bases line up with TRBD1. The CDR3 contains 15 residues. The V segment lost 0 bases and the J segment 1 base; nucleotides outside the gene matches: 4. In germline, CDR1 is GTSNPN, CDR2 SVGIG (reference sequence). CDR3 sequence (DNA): TGTGCCTGGAGTGTTGGGACAGGTCGGAACACTGAAGCTTTCTTT. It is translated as CAWSVGTGRNTEAFF.

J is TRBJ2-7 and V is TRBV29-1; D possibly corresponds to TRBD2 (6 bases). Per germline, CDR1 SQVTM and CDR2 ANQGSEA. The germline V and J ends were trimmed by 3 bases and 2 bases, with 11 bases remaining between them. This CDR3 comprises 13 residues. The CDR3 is CSVETTSPYEQYF. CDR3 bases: TGCAGCGTTGAGACGACTAGTCCCTACGAGCAGTACTTC.

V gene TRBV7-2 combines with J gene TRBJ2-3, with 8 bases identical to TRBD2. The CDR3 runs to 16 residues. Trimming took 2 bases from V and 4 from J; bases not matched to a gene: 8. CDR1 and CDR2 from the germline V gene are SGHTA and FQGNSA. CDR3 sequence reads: CASSLKAGGSSDTQYF. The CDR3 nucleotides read TGTGCCAGCAGCTTAAAGGCGGGGGGTAGTTCAGATACGCAGTATTTT.

In DNA, the CDR3 is TGTGCCAGCAGTCCGGGACAGGGGGCGACAGATACGCAGTATTTT. Residues: CASSPGQGATDTQYF. The chain has TRBV9 and TRBJ2-3, with TRBD1 matching over 12 bases. V lost 5 bases to trimming and J lost 3 bases; unmatched junction nucleotides: 4. Germline CDR1 and CDR2: SGDLS and YYNGEE. This CDR3 region has 15 residues.

The CDR3 sequence: CASSLGGTDLREQFF. CDR3 nucleotides: TGTGCCAGCAGCTTGGGCGGGACCGACCTACGGGAGCAGTTCTTC. The rearrangement joins TRBV7-2 to TRBJ2-1, with D perhaps TRBD2 (6 bases). Germline V lookup: CDR1 SGHTA, CDR2 FQGNSA. The ends were cut back, 3 bases at V and 10 bases at J, with 19 bases in the middle. The CDR3 totals 15 residues.

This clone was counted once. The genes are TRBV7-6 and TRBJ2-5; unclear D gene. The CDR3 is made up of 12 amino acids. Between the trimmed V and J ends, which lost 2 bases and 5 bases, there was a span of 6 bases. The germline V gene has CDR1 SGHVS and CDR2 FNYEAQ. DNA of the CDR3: TGTGCCAGCAGCTTATCCGTGGAGACCCAGTACTTC. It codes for CASSLSVETQYF. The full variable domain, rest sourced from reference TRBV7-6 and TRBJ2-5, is GAGVSQSPRYKVTKRGQDVALRCDPISGHVSLYWYRQALGQGPEFLTYFNYEAQQDKSGLPNDRFSAERPEGSISTLTIQRTEQRDSAMYRCASSLSVETQYFGPGTRLLVL.

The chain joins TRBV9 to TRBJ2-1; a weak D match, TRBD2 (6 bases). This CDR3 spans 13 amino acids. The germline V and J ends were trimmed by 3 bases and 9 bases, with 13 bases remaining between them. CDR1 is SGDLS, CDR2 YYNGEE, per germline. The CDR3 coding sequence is TGTGCCAGCAGCGAGCCCAGGAGGGGTGAGCAGTTCTTC. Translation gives CASSEPRRGEQFF.